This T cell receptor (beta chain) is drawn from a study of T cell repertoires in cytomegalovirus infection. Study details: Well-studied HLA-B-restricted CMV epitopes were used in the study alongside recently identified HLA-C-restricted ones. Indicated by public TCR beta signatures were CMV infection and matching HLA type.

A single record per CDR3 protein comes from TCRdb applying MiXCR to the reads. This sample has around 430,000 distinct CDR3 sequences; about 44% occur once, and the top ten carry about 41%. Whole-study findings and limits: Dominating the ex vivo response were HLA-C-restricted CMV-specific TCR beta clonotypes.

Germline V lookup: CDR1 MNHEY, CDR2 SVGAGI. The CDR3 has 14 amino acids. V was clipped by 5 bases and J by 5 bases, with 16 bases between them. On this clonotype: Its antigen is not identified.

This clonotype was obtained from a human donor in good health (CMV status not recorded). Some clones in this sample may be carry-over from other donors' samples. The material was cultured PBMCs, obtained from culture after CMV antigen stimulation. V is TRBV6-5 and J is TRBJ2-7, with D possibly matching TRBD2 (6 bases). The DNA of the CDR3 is TGTGCCAGCAGTGTTATGGGGGACTCGCACGAGCAGTACTTC. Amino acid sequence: CASSVMGDSHEQYF.